This entry lists 11 T cell receptor beta chains sequenced from one sample in a study of vaccination and CD4 T cells after COVID-19. The Oncomine TCR Beta short-read assay sequenced DNA from cultured CD4+ T cells. TCRdb processed the PCR reads anew with MiXCR; each CDR3 protein has one entry. The sample has about 12,000 distinct CDR3 sequences; 54% are singletons. Documented treatment: roughly 10-day PBMC culture with coronavirus spike peptide pools or control peptides (ViraFEST assay). No cognate antigen is known for these TCRs. The material sequenced was cultured CD4+ T cells from blood, taken after SARS-CoV-2 vaccination. These TCRs come from a human donor with COVID-19.

The genes are TRBV6-2 or TRBV6-3 and TRBJ1-2; 8 bases match TRBD1. Germline CDR1 and CDR2: MNHEY and SVGEGT. J lost 4 bases, V lost 6 bases, and 10 bases had no gene match. The CDR3 covers 15 residues. CDR3 sequence reads: CASSLDRGRTYGYTF. The DNA for the CDR3 is TGTGCCAGCAGCCTTGACAGGGGCAGGACCTATGGCTACACCTTC.

The V call is TRBV6-4, the J call TRBJ2-7, with D perhaps TRBD1 (5 bases). Germline V gene lookup returns CDR1 MRHNA and CDR2 SNTAGT. There are 15 residues in the CDR3. V lost 5 bases and J 2 bases, leaving 16 bases between the germline ends. This CDR3 reads CASSPQVSGTYEQYF. CDR3 DNA: TGTGCCAGCAGTCCACAGGTGTCTGGAACCTACGAGCAGTACTTC.

The rearrangement links TRBV6-5 to TRBJ2-7, with D possibly TRBD1 on 7 matching bases. With 5 bases removed from V and 0 bases from J, the gap between germline ends came to 20 bases. This CDR3 is 17 amino acids long. Germline V gives CDR1 MNHEY, CDR2 SVGAGI. The CDR3 sequence is CASSTRSGGLSSYEQYF. CDR3 nucleotides: TGTGCCAGCAGTACTCGTTCAGGGGGGCTTAGCTCCTACGAGCAGTACTTC.

The V call is TRBV7-2, the J call TRBJ1-2; unclear D gene. The V end was cut by 2 bases, the J end by 5 bases, with 3 bases between. Germline values: CDR1 SGHTA, CDR2 FQGNSA. The CDR3 is made up of 11 amino acids. The DNA for the CDR3 is TGTGCCAGCAGCTTACGATATGGCTACACCTTC. This encodes CASSLRYGYTF.

The V and J genes are TRBV15 and TRBJ2-2; D unclear. In germline, CDR1 is LNHNV, CDR2 YYDKDF (reference sequence). This CDR3 contains 15 residues. The V gene lost 1 base and the J gene lost 4 bases, with 10 bases spanning the gap. The CDR3 nucleotides read TGTGCCACCAGCAGAGCCCATCCGGGCACCGGGGAGCTGTTTTTT. Amino acids: CATSRAHPGTGELFF.

As regards this clonotype: The CDR3 does not close with the conserved phenylalanine or tryptophan, likely indicating a read error. This chain links TRBV7-2 with TRBJ2-5, with TRBD1 matching over 7 bases. The CDR3 length is 18 residues. Per germline, CDR1 SGHTA and CDR2 FQGNSA. V shed 5 bases, J shed 4 bases, and the junction held 19 bases outside the gene matches. The CDR3 DNA reads as TGTGCCAGCAGCCCCGGACGGAGTGCAGGGGGAAATGGAGAGACCCAGTACCTC. Amino acid sequence: CASSPGRSAGGNGETQYL.

A remark on this clonotype: The junction and the germline gene differ at one end; a read error may be behind it. The chain has TRBV7-7 and TRBJ2-1; D possibly corresponds to TRBD1 (7 bases). The last part of the DNA fits TRBJ2-7 better; the J call may be wrong. Per the germline V gene, CDR1 is SSHAT and CDR2 is FNYEAQ (reference sequence). The CDR3 has 19 residues. Here the CDR3 DNA reads TGTGCTAGCAGCCGATTCCCCTTGACAGGGACTCCTCCGGGCAATGAGCAGTACTTC. This translates into CASSRFPLTGTPPGNEQYF.

The chain joins TRBV20-1 to TRBJ2-7; 7 bases fit TRBD1. CDR1 is DFQATT and CDR2 is SNEGSKA in the germline V gene (reference sequence). J was trimmed by 7 bases and V by 0 bases; bases with no gene match: 9. The CDR3 consists of 14 residues. The CDR3 region is CSARDLTGRLEQYF. The CDR3 bases are TGCAGTGCTAGAGATTTGACAGGGCGGTTGGAGCAGTACTTC.

This chain joins TRBV19 and TRBJ1-2; D unclear. The CDR3 runs to 12 residues. Trimming removed 5 bases from V and 8 bases from J, with 12 bases in between. Germline lookup yields CDR1 LNHDA and CDR2 SQIVND (reference sequence). The CDR3 loop reads CASSEGRMGYTF. The CDR3 region has the DNA TGTGCCAGTAGTGAGGGAAGAATGGGCTACACCTTC. Using reference TRBV19 and TRBJ1-2 for the parts outside the CDR3, the full variable domain is DGGITQSPKYLFRKEGQNVTLSCEQNLNHDAMYWYRQDPGQGLRLIYYSQIVNDFQKGDIAEGYSVSREKKESFPLTVTSAQKNPTAFYLCASSEGRMGYTFGSGTRLTVV.

This clonotype was observed a handful of times. The V gene is TRBV20-1, the J gene TRBJ2-3; 9 positions match TRBD2. V lost 6 bases to trimming and J lost 4 bases; unmatched junction nucleotides: 8. There are 14 residues in the CDR3. Germline CDR1 DFQATT, CDR2 SNEGSKA (reference sequence). The CDR3 DNA reads as TGCAGTGCAGCCCGCGGGGGGGCGCCAGATACGCAGTATTTT. Translating it yields CSAARGGAPDTQYF.

The chain carries TRBV28 and TRBJ1-6; D is perhaps TRBD1 (5 bases). Deletions cut 8 bases from V and 0 bases from J, with 14 bases between. The CDR3 is made up of 16 amino acids. Per germline, CDR1 MDHEN and CDR2 SYDVKM. The CDR3 reads CASGGGRSSYNSPLHF. DNA of the CDR3: TGTGCCAGCGGGGGGGGACGGAGCTCCTATAATTCACCCCTCCACTTT.